The entry below describes one T cell receptor beta chain. This sample is part of a study of blood T cell repertoires in COVID-19. Study-level background: Sites across the United States, Italy and Spain contributed samples from acute and convalescent COVID-19. The analysed material was cDNA or gDNA that came from T cells, B-cell-depleted T cells, or PBMCs.

Germline CDR1 SGHRS, CDR2 YFSETQ. The J segment lost 5 bases and the V segment lost 2 bases, leaving 6 bases of the junction unmatched. The CDR3 covers 15 residues. Original processing methods: For nucleated cells, counts were estimated from reference gene primer amplification. Only in-frame clones appear in the TCRdb table, and some are missing; sequencing was by immunoSEQ multiplex PCR. That table is the source of V, J and clone size, and D and trimming were worked out from the DNA. Here the sample spans tens of thousands of clones, about 90% being singletons. The chain is built from TRBV5-1 and TRBJ2-2; 7 nucleotides match TRBD2. The TCR sequence derives from a human donor in a cohort sampled during active COVID-19. Sample: peripheral blood. CDR3 in amino acids: CASSFNSGGTGELFF. The CDR3 DNA follows: TGCGCCAGCAGCTTTAACTCGGGAGGAACCGGGGAGCTGTTTTTT.